This T cell receptor (beta chain) was captured in a study of T cell responses to AZD1222 COVID-19 vaccine. Study conclusions and caveats: Within unmutated variant regions lay the reported targets of nearly half of spike-specific TCRs. Most donors were white British and more were female, and clonal diversity was possibly underestimated. Researchers took repertoire samples only after the peak T cell response had come. Spike-specific TCR breadth and depth grew following two AZD1222 doses.

On this clone: Its antigen is as yet unknown.

TCRdb's table, derived via immunoSEQ multiplex PCR, lists solely in-frame clones and lacks some. The sample holds tens of thousands of clones, approximately 88% seen once. CDR3 size: 15 residues. Trimming cost V 6 bases and J 4 bases, with 13 bases left between them. Germline V lookup: CDR1 SNHLY, CDR2 FYNNEI. The TCR originated in an adult who received the AZD1222 COVID-19 vaccine. This sequence joins TRBV2 and TRBJ1-6, with D tentatively TRBD1 (6 bases). This material consisted of peripheral blood, taken 28 days after the second AZD1222 dose. The CDR3 sequence: CASRYRTVYNSPLHF. The CDR3 DNA reads as TGTGCCAGCAGGTATCGGACAGTTTATAATTCACCCCTCCACTTT. Full variable domain (missing parts from reference TRBV2 and TRBJ1-6): EPEVTQTPSHQVTQMGQEVILRCVPISNHLYFYWYRQILGQKVEFLVSFYNNEISEKSEIFDDQFSVERPDGSNFTLKIRSTKLEDSAMYFCASRYRTVYNSPLHFGNGTRLTVT.